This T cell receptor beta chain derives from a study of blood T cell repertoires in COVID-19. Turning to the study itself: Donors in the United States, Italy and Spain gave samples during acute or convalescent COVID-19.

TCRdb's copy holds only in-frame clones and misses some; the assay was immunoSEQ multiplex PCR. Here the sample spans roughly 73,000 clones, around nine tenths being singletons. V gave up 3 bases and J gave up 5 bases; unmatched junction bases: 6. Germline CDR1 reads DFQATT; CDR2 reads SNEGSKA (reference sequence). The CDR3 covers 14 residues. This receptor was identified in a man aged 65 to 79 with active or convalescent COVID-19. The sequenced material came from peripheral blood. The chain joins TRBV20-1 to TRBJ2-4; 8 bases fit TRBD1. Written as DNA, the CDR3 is TGCAGTGCTAGTCCCGGGACAGGAGAAAACATTCAGTACTTC. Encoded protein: CSASPGTGENIQYF.